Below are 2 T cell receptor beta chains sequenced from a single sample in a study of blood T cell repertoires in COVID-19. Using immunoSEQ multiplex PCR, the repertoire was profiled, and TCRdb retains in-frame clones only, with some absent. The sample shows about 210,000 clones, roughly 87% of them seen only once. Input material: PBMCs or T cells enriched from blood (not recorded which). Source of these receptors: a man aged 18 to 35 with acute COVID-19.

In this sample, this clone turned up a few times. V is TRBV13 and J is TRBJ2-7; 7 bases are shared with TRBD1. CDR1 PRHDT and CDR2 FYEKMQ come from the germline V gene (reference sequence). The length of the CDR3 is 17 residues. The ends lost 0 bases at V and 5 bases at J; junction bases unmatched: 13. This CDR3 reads CASSLGLSRDRDHEQYF. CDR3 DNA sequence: TGTGCCAGCAGCTTAGGCCTTAGTAGAGACAGGGACCACGAGCAGTACTTC. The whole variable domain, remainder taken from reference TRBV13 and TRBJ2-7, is AAGVIQSPRHLIKEKRETATLKCYPIPRHDTVYWYQQGPGQDPQFLISFYEKMQSDKGSIPDRFSAQQFSDYHSELNMSSLELGDSALYFCASSLGLSRDRDHEQYFGPGTRLTVT.

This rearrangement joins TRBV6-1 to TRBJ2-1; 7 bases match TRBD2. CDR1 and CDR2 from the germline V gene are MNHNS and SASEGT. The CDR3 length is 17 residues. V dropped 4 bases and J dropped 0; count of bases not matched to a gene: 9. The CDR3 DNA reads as TGTGCCAGCAGTGGTTGGGCGGGGGTTAGCTCCTACAATGAGCAGTTCTTC. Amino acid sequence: CASSGWAGVSSYNEQFF.